What follows describes a single TCR beta chain. The antigen is not known. The data are from a study of cytomegalovirus exposure and HLA in healthy donors. About the research overall: The study's early data release held 80 million to 95 million unique TCRs from HLA-typed donors. Study-wide points: Evidence from a later analysis indicated that most CMV-associated TCR beta chains looked HLA-restricted.

The PCR had 60 Vbeta and 13 Jbeta primers. Sequencing used immunoSEQ multiplex PCR; TCRdb keeps in-frame clones, though not all of them. The sample includes 210,000 or so clones, approximately 82% seen only once; the top ten take approximately 0.63%. Each of the donors was a healthy bone marrow donor. The TCR sequence derives from a man between 18 and 35 years old in good health and CMV-seronegative. Material for sequencing was PBMCs.

The CDR3 is CAISEPNLVRETYF. In nucleotides, the CDR3 is TGTGCCATCAGTGAGCCAAATCTTGTCAGGGAAACGTACTTC. The chain combines TRBV10-3 with TRBJ2-7; possible D gene TRBD1, 5 bases. This CDR3 contains 14 residues. V was pared by 2 bases and J by 12 bases, with 20 bases between. The germline V gene encodes CDR1 ENHRY and CDR2 SYGVKD.